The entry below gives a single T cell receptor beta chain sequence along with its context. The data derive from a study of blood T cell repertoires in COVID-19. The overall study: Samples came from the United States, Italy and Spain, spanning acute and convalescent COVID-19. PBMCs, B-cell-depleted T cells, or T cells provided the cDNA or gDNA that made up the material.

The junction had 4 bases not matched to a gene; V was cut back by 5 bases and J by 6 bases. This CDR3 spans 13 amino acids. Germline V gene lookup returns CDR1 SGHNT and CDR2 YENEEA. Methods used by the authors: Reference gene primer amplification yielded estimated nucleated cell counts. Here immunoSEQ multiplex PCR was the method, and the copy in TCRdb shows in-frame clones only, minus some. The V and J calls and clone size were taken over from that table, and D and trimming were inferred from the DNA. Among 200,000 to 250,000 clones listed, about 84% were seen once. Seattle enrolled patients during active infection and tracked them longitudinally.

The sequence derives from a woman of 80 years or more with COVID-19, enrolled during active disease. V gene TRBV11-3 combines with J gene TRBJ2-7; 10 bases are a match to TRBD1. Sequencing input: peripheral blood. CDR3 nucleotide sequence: TGTGCCAGCAGCCGAAGGACAGGGGGCGAGCAGTACTTC. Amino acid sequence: CASSRRTGGEQYF.